Listed below are T cell receptor beta chains from one sample, sequenced in a study of Ad26.COV2.S vaccination and SARS-CoV-2 variants. The method was immunoSEQ multiplex PCR; TCRdb's version includes in-frame clones alone and lacks a portion of them. The sample carries 330,000 or so clones, under 90% recorded once. Sample: peripheral blood, taken in a trial of Ad26.COV2.S vaccine versus placebo. These TCRs come from a person between 18 and 59 years old who received the Ad26.COV2.S COVID-19 vaccine or a placebo. CDR3s include the opening cysteine and the closing phenylalanine or tryptophan. The order of the fields is V gene, D gene, clone size, J gene, CDR3 DNA, CDR3 protein. A D gene is named only where the DNA matches it firmly. Clone size is not always given. Where it is, it says once, few, many or a class for expanded clones.

v_gene: TRBV29-1
d_gene: .
abundance: once
j_gene: TRBJ2-1
CDR3nt: TGCAGCTACGGGACCGGTTTATACAATGAGCAGTTCTTC
CDR3aa: CSYGTGLYNEQFF

v_gene: TRBV5-1
d_gene: .
abundance: .
j_gene: TRBJ2-2
CDR3nt: TGCGCCAGCAGCTACCAGTCCGGGGAGCTGTTTTTT
CDR3aa: CASSYQSGELFF

v_gene: TRBV6-1
d_gene: TRBD1
abundance: .
j_gene: TRBJ2-7
CDR3nt: TGTGCCAGCAGTGAAGCCATCTATTCCGGACAGGATGACGAGCAGTACTTC
CDR3aa: CASSEAIYSGQDDEQYF

v_gene: TRBV7-9
d_gene: .
abundance: .
j_gene: TRBJ1-1
CDR3nt: TGTGCCAGCAGCAATGGGGCGGAGTTCGAAGCTTTCTTT
CDR3aa: CASSNGAEFEAFF

v_gene: TRBV27
d_gene: .
abundance: .
j_gene: TRBJ2-1
CDR3nt: TGTGCCAGCAGTATAACAGGGTACAATGAGCAGTTCTTC
CDR3aa: CASSITGYNEQFF

v_gene: TRBV10-3
d_gene: .
abundance: .
j_gene: TRBJ1-2
CDR3nt: TGTGCCACCGCTGAAGGGCTCTATGGCTACACCTTC
CDR3aa: CATAEGLYGYTF

v_gene: TRBV15
d_gene: .
abundance: .
j_gene: TRBJ2-5
CDR3nt: TGTGCCACCAGCAGAGATCGGCGGGAGACCCAGTACTTC
CDR3aa: CATSRDRRETQYF

v_gene: TRBV7-9
d_gene: .
abundance: .
j_gene: TRBJ1-2
CDR3nt: TGTGCCAGCAGCCCTCTAGGGTCGCCCCCCTTATATGGCTACACCTTC
CDR3aa: CASSPLGSPPLYGYTF

v_gene: TRBV9
d_gene: .
abundance: .
j_gene: TRBJ2-7
CDR3nt: TGTGCCAGCAGTGGGAGGGGACAAGCCACCTACGAGCAGTACTTC
CDR3aa: CASSGRGQATYEQYF

v_gene: TRBV7-9
d_gene: .
abundance: .
j_gene: TRBJ2-6
CDR3nt: TGTGCCAGCAGCTTAGCGATCTCTGGGGCCAACGTCCTGACTTTC
CDR3aa: CASSLAISGANVLTF

v_gene: TRBV27
d_gene: .
abundance: .
j_gene: TRBJ2-2
CDR3nt: TGTGCCAGCAGTTTGGAGTACTCATCAAGGGTTTTCAGGGAGCTGTTTTTT
CDR3aa: CASSLEYSSRVFRELFF

v_gene: TRBV28
d_gene: TRBD2
abundance: .
j_gene: TRBJ2-5
CDR3nt: TGTGCCAGCCACGTAGCGGGGCGGGCCCAGTACTTC
CDR3aa: CASHVAGRAQYF

v_gene: TRBV19
d_gene: .
abundance: .
j_gene: TRBJ1-1
CDR3nt: TGTGCCAGTACCTTTCTGGGGGGGAACACTGAAGCTTTCTTT
CDR3aa: CASTFLGGNTEAFF

v_gene: TRBV3-1/TRBV3-2
d_gene: .
abundance: .
j_gene: TRBJ1-2
CDR3nt: TGTGCCACCTCGGGGGGAAATGGCTACACCTTC
CDR3aa: CATSGGNGYTF

v_gene: TRBV29-1
d_gene: .
abundance: .
j_gene: TRBJ1-2
CDR3nt: TGCAGCGCCTTAAGAAGCGGTCAAAACTATGGCTACACCTTC
CDR3aa: CSALRSGQNYGYTF

v_gene: TRBV4-3
d_gene: .
abundance: .
j_gene: TRBJ1-1
CDR3nt: TGCGCCAGCAGCCTATCAAGGTCGGGGGCTTGGACTGAAGCTTTCTTT
CDR3aa: CASSLSRSGAWTEAFF

v_gene: TRBV12-3/TRBV12-4
d_gene: .
abundance: .
j_gene: TRBJ1-1
CDR3nt: TGTGCCAGCAGTTTAGTGGCGACTGAAGCTTTCTTT
CDR3aa: CASSLVATEAFF

v_gene: TRBV3-1/TRBV3-2
d_gene: TRBD1
abundance: .
j_gene: TRBJ1-1
CDR3nt: TGTGCCAGCAGCCAAGATAGCAGGGGGTGGGGTGGCACTGAAGCTTTCTTT
CDR3aa: CASSQDSRGWGGTEAFF

v_gene: TRBV7-2
d_gene: .
abundance: once
j_gene: TRBJ1-1
CDR3nt: TGTGCCAGCAGCCTTGGTACCCGGATGAACACTGAAGCTTTCTTT
CDR3aa: CASSLGTRMNTEAFF

v_gene: TRBV7-6
d_gene: .
abundance: .
j_gene: TRBJ2-5
CDR3nt: TGTGCCAGCAGCTGGGGGGCAGGGAAGGAGACCCAGTACTTC
CDR3aa: CASSWGAGKETQYF

v_gene: TRBV10-3
d_gene: .
abundance: .
j_gene: TRBJ1-5
CDR3nt: TGTGCCATCAGTGAGTCGGGCGGAACAAATCAGCCCCAGCATTTT
CDR3aa: CAISESGGTNQPQHF

v_gene: TRBV6-4
d_gene: TRBD2
abundance: .
j_gene: TRBJ2-2
CDR3nt: TGTGCCAGCAGTGAAGATAAAGGAGTAGGCGGGAGGTCCGGGGAGCTGTTTTTT
CDR3aa: CASSEDKGVGGRSGELFF

v_gene: TRBV5-1
d_gene: TRBD1
abundance: .
j_gene: TRBJ2-2
CDR3nt: TGCGCCAGCTTCCGGACAGGGGTGGCCGGGGAGCTGTTTTTT
CDR3aa: CASFRTGVAGELFF

v_gene: TRBV27
d_gene: .
abundance: .
j_gene: TRBJ1-6
CDR3nt: TGTGCCAGCATGGACCTCTCCTATAATTCACCCCTCCACTTT
CDR3aa: CASMDLSYNSPLHF

v_gene: TRBV6-6
d_gene: .
abundance: once
j_gene: TRBJ1-6
CDR3nt: TGTGCCACCCGACAGGAGGGTATCAATTCACCCCTCCACTTT
CDR3aa: CATRQEGINSPLHF

v_gene: TRBV12-3/TRBV12-4
d_gene: .
abundance: once
j_gene: TRBJ2-5
CDR3nt: TGTGCCAGCAGTTTTTACGGGACCCAGTACTTC
CDR3aa: CASSFYGTQYF

v_gene: TRBV19
d_gene: TRBD1
abundance: .
j_gene: TRBJ1-2
CDR3nt: TGTGCCAGTAGTATAGATTGGGACAGGGCGGACTATGGCTACACCTTC
CDR3aa: CASSIDWDRADYGYTF

v_gene: TRBV6-6
d_gene: TRBD1
abundance: .
j_gene: TRBJ2-1
CDR3nt: TGTGCCAGCAGTTGGCGACAGGGGAGCAATGAGCAGTTCTTC
CDR3aa: CASSWRQGSNEQFF

v_gene: TRBV5-1
d_gene: TRBD1
abundance: .
j_gene: TRBJ2-7
CDR3nt: TGCGCCAGCAGCCCACTGACAGGGGCCTACGAGCAGTACTTC
CDR3aa: CASSPLTGAYEQYF

v_gene: TRBV4-3
d_gene: .
abundance: .
j_gene: TRBJ1-2
CDR3nt: TGCGCCAGCAGCCAAGGCCTATCTCAGGGATATGGCTACACCTTC
CDR3aa: CASSQGLSQGYGYTF

v_gene: TRBV18
d_gene: .
abundance: .
j_gene: TRBJ2-6
CDR3nt: TGTGCCAGCACCACCTACAACTCTGGGGCCAACGTCCTGACTTTC
CDR3aa: CASTTYNSGANVLTF

v_gene: TRBV10-2
d_gene: .
abundance: .
j_gene: TRBJ1-3
CDR3nt: TGCGCCAGCAGGGACACCTCAAGCGCTGGAAACACCATATATTTT
CDR3aa: CASRDTSSAGNTIYF

v_gene: TRBV18
d_gene: .
abundance: .
j_gene: TRBJ2-2
CDR3nt: TGTGCCAGCTCACCAAACTACCCCACCGGGGAGCTGTTTTTT
CDR3aa: CASSPNYPTGELFF

v_gene: TRBV19
d_gene: .
abundance: .
j_gene: TRBJ1-5
CDR3nt: TGTGCCAGTAGTGCATCAACAGGGTTCTGGGGCAATCAGCCCCAGCATTTT
CDR3aa: CASSASTGFWGNQPQHF

v_gene: TRBV13
d_gene: .
abundance: .
j_gene: TRBJ2-4
CDR3nt: TGTGCCAGCAGCTTAGGCCTAAGTGGGCTAGCGAAGGGGAAGTACTTC
CDR3aa: CASSLGLSGLAKGKYF

v_gene: TRBV27
d_gene: TRBD2
abundance: .
j_gene: TRBJ2-1
CDR3nt: TGTGCCAGCAGCCTCGGACAGGATCCGGGACTAGCTTACAATGAGCAGTTCTTC
CDR3aa: CASSLGQDPGLAYNEQFF

v_gene: TRBV7-9
d_gene: .
abundance: .
j_gene: TRBJ1-2
CDR3nt: TGTGCCAGCAGCTTTGGGGGGGATGGCTACACCTTC
CDR3aa: CASSFGGDGYTF

v_gene: TRBV10-1
d_gene: TRBD1
abundance: .
j_gene: TRBJ2-3
CDR3nt: TGCGCCAGCAGTGATCCGGGACAGGGCGGGGATACGCAGTATTTT
CDR3aa: CASSDPGQGGDTQYF

v_gene: TRBV7-2
d_gene: .
abundance: .
j_gene: TRBJ1-2
CDR3nt: TGTGCCAGCAGCTTAGGTCAGGGTAAGGGCTACACCTTC
CDR3aa: CASSLGQGKGYTF

v_gene: TRBV7-2
d_gene: .
abundance: .
j_gene: TRBJ1-3
CDR3nt: TGTGCCAGCAGCTATACAGGGTCCGGAAACACCATATATTTT
CDR3aa: CASSYTGSGNTIYF

v_gene: TRBV5-4
d_gene: TRBD1
abundance: .
j_gene: TRBJ1-6
CDR3nt: TGTGCCAGCAGCCCCCGGACAGGGGGTTCTAATTCACCCCTCCACTTT
CDR3aa: CASSPRTGGSNSPLHF

v_gene: TRBV19
d_gene: TRBD1
abundance: .
j_gene: TRBJ2-6
CDR3nt: TGTGCCAGTAGTCGGACCGGACAGGGGGCTTCGTCTGGGGCCAACGTCCTGACTTTC
CDR3aa: CASSRTGQGASSGANVLTF

v_gene: TRBV4-1
d_gene: .
abundance: .
j_gene: TRBJ1-1
CDR3nt: TGCGCCAGCAGCCAAGACCGGGGGAGGACTGAAGCTTTCTTT
CDR3aa: CASSQDRGRTEAFF

v_gene: TRBV4-3
d_gene: .
abundance: .
j_gene: TRBJ1-1
CDR3nt: TGCGCCAGCAGCCAAACAATGAACACTGAAGCTTTCTTT
CDR3aa: CASSQTMNTEAFF

v_gene: TRBV3-1/TRBV3-2
d_gene: .
abundance: .
j_gene: TRBJ2-5
CDR3nt: TGTGCCAGCAGCCAAGAGTACCCGCTACAAGAGACCCAGTACTTC
CDR3aa: CASSQEYPLQETQYF

v_gene: TRBV19
d_gene: .
abundance: .
j_gene: TRBJ2-1
CDR3nt: TGTGCCAGTAGTGGGACGCCTAGGAGCTCCTACAATGAGCAGTTCTTC
CDR3aa: CASSGTPRSSYNEQFF

v_gene: TRBV7-2
d_gene: .
abundance: .
j_gene: TRBJ1-2
CDR3nt: TGTGCCAGCAGCTTAGCATTGTATGGCTACACCTTC
CDR3aa: CASSLALYGYTF

v_gene: TRBV25-1
d_gene: TRBD2
abundance: .
j_gene: TRBJ2-2
CDR3nt: TGTGCCAGCAGTACCCCCGGGACTAGCGGGGGGGCGATCGGGGAGCTGTTTTTT
CDR3aa: CASSTPGTSGGAIGELFF

v_gene: TRBV15
d_gene: TRBD2
abundance: once
j_gene: TRBJ2-1
CDR3nt: TGTGCCACCAGTCCGGGGGGGCCGGATGAGCAGTTCTTC
CDR3aa: CATSPGGPDEQFF

v_gene: TRBV5-4
d_gene: .
abundance: .
j_gene: TRBJ2-2
CDR3nt: TGTGCCAGCAGCTTGGACGCCAACGGAGAGCTGTTTTTT
CDR3aa: CASSLDANGELFF

v_gene: TRBV29-1
d_gene: .
abundance: .
j_gene: TRBJ2-7
CDR3nt: TGCAGCGTCACCCCGGGGGCCGGCGGCTACGAGCAGTACTTC
CDR3aa: CSVTPGAGGYEQYF

v_gene: TRBV5-4
d_gene: TRBD2
abundance: .
j_gene: TRBJ2-5
CDR3nt: TGTGCCAGCAGCCTGGGACTAGCGGGTACTAACCAAGAGACCCAGTACTTC
CDR3aa: CASSLGLAGTNQETQYF

v_gene: TRBV27
d_gene: TRBD1
abundance: .
j_gene: TRBJ1-1
CDR3nt: TGTGCCAGCAGTCTAGACAGGGGTGGGACTGAAGCTTTCTTT
CDR3aa: CASSLDRGGTEAFF

v_gene: TRBV5-1
d_gene: .
abundance: .
j_gene: TRBJ1-3
CDR3nt: TGCGCCAGCAGCTTGACCTCTGGAAACACCATATATTTT
CDR3aa: CASSLTSGNTIYF